This is a list of T cell receptor beta chains from one sample in a study of T cell changes during pregnancy in multiple sclerosis. Measured with immunoSEQ multiplex PCR; TCRdb has only the in-frame clones, and not every one. The repertoire has 100,000 to 140,000 clones, roughly 92% of them found once; the top ten carry 0.78%. Sequenced material: peripheral blood, taken in the third trimester of pregnancy. These receptor sequences come from a female donor in good health, enrolled as a control in a pregnancy study. Each CDR3 is given with its conserved first and last residue. D genes are given only for firm matches. Rows may omit the clone size; those that give it use once, few, many or a size class.

D gene	V gene	clone size	J gene	CDR3 protein	CDR3 DNA
TRBD1	TRBV11-3	.	TRBJ1-2	CASSPLTGGYGYTF	TGTGCCAGCAGCCCCCTTACAGGGGGCTATGGCTACACCTTC
.	TRBV9	once	TRBJ1-3	CASSVRTDTSGNTIYF	TGTGCCAGCAGCGTAAGGACAGACACCTCTGGAAACACCATATATTTT
.	TRBV6-1	.	TRBJ1-2	CASSVDPKTGGYTF	TGTGCCAGCAGTGTGGACCCGAAGACAGGAGGCTACACCTTC
.	TRBV27	.	TRBJ2-1	CASSFDKYNEQFF	TGTGCCAGCAGTTTCGACAAGTACAATGAGCAGTTCTTC
TRBD1	TRBV30	few	TRBJ1-1	CAWNLGQVMNTEAFF	TGTGCCTGGAATCTCGGACAGGTGATGAACACTGAAGCTTTCTTT
TRBD2	TRBV4-2	.	TRBJ2-5	CASSRAGGPETQYF	TGTGCCAGCAGCCGAGCGGGGGGGCCAGAGACCCAGTACTTC
.	TRBV9	.	TRBJ2-5	CASSVSGGQETQYF	TGTGCCAGCAGCGTATCTGGGGGGCAAGAGACCCAGTACTTC
TRBD1	TRBV7-6	.	TRBJ2-1	CASSLRWTGVANNEQFF	TGTGCCAGCAGCTTGAGGTGGACAGGGGTGGCCAACAATGAGCAGTTCTTC
.	TRBV6-1	.	TRBJ1-5	CASSDPGQSNQPQHF	TGTGCCAGCAGTGATCCGGGACAAAGCAATCAGCCCCAGCATTTT
TRBD2	TRBV4-2	.	TRBJ2-1	CASSQDLSGGSSYNEQFF	TGTGCCAGCAGCCAAGATCTCAGCGGGGGGAGCTCCTACAATGAGCAGTTCTTC
TRBD1	TRBV2	.	TRBJ1-2	CASTRQGNTF	TGTGCCAGCACCCGACAGGGGAACACCTTC
.	TRBV5-4	.	TRBJ1-4	CASSLGPPREKLFF	TGTGCCAGCAGCTTGGGACCTCCGCGGGAAAAACTGTTTTTT
.	TRBV11-3	.	TRBJ2-7	CASSLVPQGSYEQYF	TGTGCCAGCAGCTTAGTCCCACAGGGCTCCTACGAGCAGTACTTC
TRBD1	TRBV30	once	TRBJ1-2	CAWSVQGSYGYTF	TGTGCCTGGAGTGTACAGGGGTCGTATGGCTACACCTTC
.	TRBV27	.	TRBJ2-7	CASISDMLEQYF	TGTGCCAGCATTTCAGACATGCTCGAGCAGTACTTC
.	TRBV10-3	.	TRBJ1-6	CAITPEGFKKNSPLHF	TGTGCCATCACCCCGGAGGGGTTTAAGAAAAATTCACCCCTCCACTTT
TRBD1	TRBV5-1	.	TRBJ1-6	CASSLAATGTQSPLHF	TGCGCCAGCAGCTTGGCCGCGACAGGGACGCAATCACCCCTCCACTTT
.	TRBV7-6	.	TRBJ2-2	CASSYGATGELFF	TGTGCCAGCAGCTACGGAGCCACCGGGGAGCTGTTTTTT
.	TRBV2	.	TRBJ1-1	CASRGGGANEAFF	TGTGCCAGCAGAGGTGGGGGGGCGAATGAAGCTTTCTTT
.	TRBV11-1	.	TRBJ1-2	CASSLGTDHGYTF	TGTGCCAGCAGCTTAGGGACTGATCATGGCTACACCTTC
.	TRBV5-1	.	TRBJ2-3	CASSLTQGQGDTQYF	TGCGCCAGCAGCTTGACACAGGGCCAAGGGGATACGCAGTATTTT
.	TRBV30	few	TRBJ1-1	CAWSVLWDTEAFF	TGTGCCTGGAGTGTACTATGGGACACTGAAGCTTTCTTT
.	TRBV7-2	.	TRBJ2-7	CASSRAGYEQYF	TGTGCCAGCAGCCGAGCTGGCTACGAGCAGTACTTC
TRBD1	TRBV9	.	TRBJ1-4	CASSVGFRGQGNEKLFF	TGTGCCAGCAGCGTAGGTTTTCGGGGACAGGGTAACGAAAAACTGTTTTTT
.	TRBV19	.	TRBJ1-6	CASTTGEGLNSPLHF	TGTGCCAGTACCACTGGGGAAGGACTTAATTCACCCCTCCACTTT
.	TRBV13	.	TRBJ1-3	CASSLGQISGNTIYF	TGTGCCAGCAGCTTGGGACAAATCTCTGGAAACACCATATATTTT
.	TRBV5-4	.	TRBJ1-4	CASSSPGSQGFEKLFF	TGTGCCAGCAGTTCCCCAGGCTCGCAGGGATTTGAAAAACTGTTTTTT
.	TRBV1	.	TRBJ2-5	CTSLKRREEETQYF	TGCACCAGCCTCAAAAGAAGGGAGGAAGAGACCCAGTACTTC
.	TRBV5-6	.	TRBJ1-1	CASSSSLIRFDRGAEAFF	TGTGCCAGCAGCTCCTCACTTATTCGGTTCGATAGAGGCGCTGAAGCTTTCTTT
TRBD1	TRBV10-3	.	TRBJ2-5	CAISPRSTGFDQYQETQYF	TGTGCCATCAGCCCCCGTTCGACAGGGTTTGATCAGTACCAAGAGACCCAGTACTTC
.	TRBV30	once	TRBJ2-1	CAWSGLSYNEQFF	TGTGCCTGGAGTGGTCTGAGTTACAATGAGCAGTTCTTC
.	TRBV5-6	.	TRBJ1-1	CASSKQGLSEAFF	TGTGCCAGCAGCAAACAGGGATTGTCTGAAGCTTTCTTT
TRBD1	TRBV5-4	.	TRBJ1-2	CASTTPGTGGYGYTF	TGTGCCAGCACCACTCCCGGGACAGGGGGCTATGGCTACACCTTC
.	TRBV4-2	.	TRBJ1-2	CASSQTNRGQSDGYTF	TGTGCCAGCAGCCAAACGAACCGGGGACAATCTGATGGCTACACCTTC
TRBD1	TRBV2	.	TRBJ2-1	CARARDRNNEQFF	TGTGCCAGAGCGAGGGACAGGAACAATGAGCAGTTCTTC
.	TRBV6-5	.	TRBJ2-1	CASSRDILGGNEQFF	TGTGCCAGCAGCCGAGACATTTTAGGAGGTAATGAGCAGTTCTTC
.	TRBV5-6	.	TRBJ1-4	CASSVYDSRNEKLFF	TGTGCCAGCAGCGTGTATGACAGCCGTAATGAAAAACTGTTTTTT
.	TRBV7-2	few	TRBJ1-1	CASSTLGGDTEAFF	TGTGCCAGCAGCACCCTAGGGGGGGACACTGAAGCTTTCTTT
.	TRBV27	.	TRBJ2-4	CASSLSPEGNIQYF	TGTGCCAGCAGTTTAAGCCCCGAGGGAAATATTCAGTACTTC
TRBD1	TRBV7-9	.	TRBJ1-5	CASSSQGALQPQHF	TGTGCCAGCAGCTCACAGGGGGCGCTTCAGCCCCAGCATTTT
.	TRBV5-5	.	TRBJ2-7	CASSLEDNRDYEQYF	TGTGCCAGCAGCCTAGAAGATAACCGAGACTACGAGCAGTACTTC
.	TRBV6-4	.	TRBJ1-6	CASSETRGTPLHF	TGTGCCAGCAGTGAGACCAGGGGCACACCCCTCCACTTT